This T cell receptor (beta chain) was captured by sequencing in a study of metastatic and nonmetastatic thyroid tumors (dated by TCRdb to about 2020). Study-wide context: Repertoires were compared across peripheral blood and tumor or nodule tissue samples from malignant and benign thyroid patients. The paper as a whole reports these results and caveats: In both blood and tumor samples, TCR beta diversity was reported to be significantly higher in malignant tumors than in benign nodules.

No treatment had been received by any patient before thyroid surgery. Using T-cell receptor beta sequencing, the researchers looked back retrospectively at clinical samples from patients, gathered between the early 2010s and the late 2010s. This clone came up many times. What this receptor recognizes is not known. Within one base of it there is no much larger clone, and no base qualities were kept. The library was made by PCR. The data were produced on an Illumina HiSeq 4000. High-throughput sequencing was used to profile the CDR3 region of the TCR beta-chain in every patient. Per the source publication's procedure: The researchers built a classifier to tell apart papillary thyroid cancer patients with distant metastasis, based on CDR3 differences among clinicopathological groups. The Shannon index was used to assess repertoire diversity, and the Morisita-Horn index was used to assess tumor-blood repertoire similarity. TCRdb passed the public sequencing reads through fastp at Q25 and MiXCR, retaining productive beta sequences. The V and J calls come from TCRdb's annotation, not from the publication. The sample has roughly 27,000 clones on record, around 13% of them singletons. The ten largest account for roughly 5.3% of the sample.

The sequence was collected from a female donor with papillary thyroid cancer or a benign thyroid nodule (not recorded which). Some clones in this sample may be carry-over from other donors' samples. Sequencing was done on a sample of blood.

The DNA reads TGTGCCAGCGCCGAGCGGGGGCGTGGGACTGAAGCTTTCTTT. Its protein is CASAERGRGTEAFF. The rearrangement joined TRBV6-1 to TRBJ1-1; a tentative D call is TRBD1 (6 bases match). Inclusive of the bounding cysteine and phenylalanine, the CDR3 is 14 residues long. Only CDR3 DNA is held: 42 bases, read in frame from base 1. The germline V gene yields MNHNS for CDR1 and SASEGT for CDR2. V was cut back by 8 bases and J by 5 bases, leaving a gap of 18 bases between them.